The rows below give T cell receptor beta chains drawn from one sample of a study of post-analysis software for immune sequencing data. TCRdb redid the calling of the PCR reads with MiXCR, one entry per CDR3 protein. The sample holds under 200,000 distinct CDR3 sequences, 29% seen once. Specimen: blood. All receptors derive from a girl aged 2-17 years with multiple sclerosis. Both conserved end residues are part of each CDR3. A D gene is named only where the DNA matches it firmly. Size values are once, few and many counts, or a class for expanded clones, and some rows have none.

J gene | D gene | clone size | V gene | CDR3 protein | CDR3 DNA
TRBJ2-1 | . | few | TRBV30 | CAWRGHNEQFF | TGTGCCTGGAGGGGACACAATGAGCAGTTCTTC
TRBJ2-5 | TRBD2 | . | TRBV5-1 | CASSPRTSPLGETQYF | TGCGCCAGCAGCCCAAGGACTAGCCCCCTAGGAGAGACCCAGTACTTC
TRBJ2-6 | TRBD1 | . | TRBV6-5 | CASTSGTGVSGANVLTF | TGTGCCAGCACTTCCGGGACAGGGGTCTCTGGGGCCAACGTCCTGACTTTC
TRBJ2-7 | . | . | TRBV7-2 | CASSIGLNYNEQYF | TGTGCCAGCAGCATTGGACTTAACTACAATGAGCAGTACTTC
TRBJ2-1 | . | few | TRBV12-5 | CASGRTGAGGDYNEQFF | TGTGCTAGTGGACGGACAGGGGCGGGGGGGGATTACAATGAGCAGTTCTTC
TRBJ1-1 | . | . | TRBV28 | CAGSPQGLVGGTEAFF | TGTGCCGGCAGTCCCCAGGGGTTGGTTGGGGGCACTGAAGCTTTCTTT
TRBJ2-1 | TRBD2 | many | TRBV5-1 | CASSFTSGGHNEQFF | TGCGCCAGCAGCTTTACTAGCGGGGGACACAATGAGCAGTTCTTC
TRBJ2-1 | TRBD1 | . | TRBV12-3/TRBV12-4 | CASSPGQGVYNEQFF | TGTGCCAGCAGCCCGGGACAGGGGGTTTACAATGAGCAGTTCTTC
TRBJ2-7 | . | many | TRBV7-7 | CASSLKGGGEQYF | TGTGCCAGCAGCTTAAAAGGGGGGGGCGAGCAGTACTTC
TRBJ2-5 | TRBD2 | . | TRBV3-1 | CASSQPTSGETQYF | TGTGCCAGTAGCCAACCTACTAGCGGGGAGACCCAGTACTTC
TRBJ2-2 | . | . | TRBV6-5 | CASSYQRTGELFF | TGTGCCAGCAGTTATCAACGTACCGGGGAGCTGTTTTTT